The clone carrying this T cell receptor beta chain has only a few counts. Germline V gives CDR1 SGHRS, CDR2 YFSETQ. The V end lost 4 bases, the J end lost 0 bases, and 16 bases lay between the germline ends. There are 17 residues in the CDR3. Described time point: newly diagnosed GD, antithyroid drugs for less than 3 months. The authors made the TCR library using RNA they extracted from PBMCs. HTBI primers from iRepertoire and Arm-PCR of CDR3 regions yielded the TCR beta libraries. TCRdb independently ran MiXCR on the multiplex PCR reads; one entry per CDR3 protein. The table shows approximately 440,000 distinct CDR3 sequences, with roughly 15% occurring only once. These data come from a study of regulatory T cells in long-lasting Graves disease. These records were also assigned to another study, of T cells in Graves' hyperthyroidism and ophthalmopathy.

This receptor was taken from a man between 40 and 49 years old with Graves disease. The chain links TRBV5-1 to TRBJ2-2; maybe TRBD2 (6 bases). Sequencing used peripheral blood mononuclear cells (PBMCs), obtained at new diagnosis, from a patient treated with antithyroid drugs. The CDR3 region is CASSPLGRPANTGELFF. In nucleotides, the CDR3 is TGCGCCAGCAGCCCCCTGGGGAGGCCTGCGAACACCGGGGAGCTGTTTTTT.